The next 21 T cell receptor beta chains were all read from a single sample in a study of blood T cell repertoires in COVID-19. TCRdb's table, derived via immunoSEQ multiplex PCR, lists solely in-frame clones and lacks some. Of over 350,000 clones in the sample, roughly 88% were seen once. The specimen was PBMCs or T cells enriched from blood (not recorded which). These receptors all stem from a woman aged 25-40 years with acute COVID-19.

V usage is TRBV12-3 or TRBV12-4 and J usage is TRBJ2-5; D perhaps matches TRBD2 (5 bases). V dropped 3 bases and J dropped 1 base, with 6 bases sitting between them. This CDR3 comprises 13 residues. The CDR3 here is CASSFGIQETQYF. The CDR3 DNA is TGTGCCAGCAGTTTCGGGATCCAAGAGACCCAGTACTTC.

The rearrangement uses TRBV5-3 and TRBJ1-6, with TRBD1 as a possible D gene (6 bases). TRBV5-3 is filed as an ORF, its function uncertain. The CDR3 is 21 amino acids. The V end lost 4 bases, the J end lost 0 bases, and 26 bases lay between the germline ends. CDR3 amino acids: CARSLIEDRINRSSYNSPLHF. The CDR3 DNA reads as TGTGCCAGAAGCCTTATCGAAGACAGGATCAACCGGAGCTCCTATAATTCACCCCTCCACTTT.

The chain is built from TRBV19 and TRBJ2-5; TRBD2 might be the D (5 bases). Germline CDR1 is LNHDA and CDR2 is SQIVND (reference sequence). The CDR3 covers 13 residues. Trimming left V 6 bases short and J 0 bases short, with 8 bases between. The CDR3 is CASRGENQETQYF. The CDR3 region has the DNA TGTGCCAGTAGGGGAGAGAACCAAGAGACCCAGTACTTC.

This clone was seen only once. The CDR3 reads CASSPNRGPSDTQYF. The CDR3 DNA reads TGTGCCAGCAGCCCAAACAGGGGGCCCTCAGATACGCAGTATTTT. The gene calls are TRBV7-6 and TRBJ2-3; 9 nucleotides line up with TRBD1. V shed 5 bases, J shed 4 bases, and the junction held 7 bases outside the gene matches. Germline CDR1 is SGHVS and CDR2 is FNYEAQ. CDR3 length: 15 residues.

CDR3 region: CASRPGQGGSPLHF. Here the CDR3 DNA reads TGCGCCAGCAGACCTGGACAGGGTGGTTCACCCCTCCACTTT. V and J are TRBV10-2 and TRBJ1-6, with 8 positions matching TRBD1. Germline V gene data show CDR1 as WSHSY and CDR2 as SAAADI. The CDR3 is 14 amino acids. Germline trimming cut 6 bases from V and 9 bases from J; bases unmatched to any gene: 7.

As for this clone: The identical CDR3 is also encoded by other nucleotide sequences in the sample. V and J are TRBV2 and TRBJ2-7; the match to TRBD2 covers 10 bases. The length of the CDR3 is 15 residues. Germline V gene lookup returns CDR1 SNHLY and CDR2 FYNNEI. The V segment lost 4 bases and the J segment 0 bases; nucleotides outside the gene matches: 3. CDR3 sequence: CASSAWTSGSYEQYF. CDR3 in DNA: TGTGCCAGCAGTGCCTGGACTAGCGGCTCCTACGAGCAGTACTTC.

The chain links TRBV5-4 to TRBJ2-3; D uncertain. CDR1 is SGHNT and CDR2 is YYREEE in the germline V gene (reference sequence). The CDR3 consists of 13 residues. The ends were cut back, 2 bases at V and 2 bases at J, with 6 bases in the middle. In DNA form, the CDR3 reads TGTGCCAGCAGCTTTCAGTCCACAGATACGCAGTATTTT. It translates to CASSFQSTDTQYF.

V gene TRBV7-2 combines with J gene TRBJ2-1; 13 nucleotides match TRBD2. V lost 3 bases to trimming and J lost 6 bases; unmatched junction nucleotides: 2. This CDR3 region has 15 residues. Germline CDR1 SGHTA, CDR2 FQGNSA. DNA for the CDR3: TGTGCCAGCAGCTTTGGACTAGCGGGGGTCAATGAGCAGTTCTTC. Translated, it gives CASSFGLAGVNEQFF.

This chain links TRBV24-1 with TRBJ2-7; 7 positions agree with TRBD1. CDR1 KGHDR and CDR2 SFDVKD come from the germline V gene. Unmatched junction bases numbered 4, after V lost 3 bases and J lost 0 bases. The CDR3 spans 15 residues. The CDR3 protein is CATSDGDSLSYEQYF. CDR3 bases: TGTGCCACCAGTGATGGGGACAGCCTCTCCTACGAGCAGTACTTC.

The chain combines TRBV4-1 with TRBJ1-1; a possible D gene is TRBD1 (5 bases). CDR1 MGHRA and CDR2 YSYEKL come from the germline V gene. The CDR3 is 19 amino acids. V was cut by 6 bases and J by 3 bases, with 29 bases left in between. CDR3 amino acids: CASSPTYISGIVSDTEAFF. The CDR3 nucleotides read TGCGCCAGCAGTCCGACGTACATTTCAGGGATCGTTTCGGACACTGAAGCTTTCTTT.

This chain uses TRBV11-3 with TRBJ1-3; D uncertain. CDR3 length equals 15 residues. Germline CDR1 reads SGHNT; CDR2 reads YENEEA. V lost 2 bases and J lost 4, with 12 bases in between. CDR3 DNA sequence: TGTGCCAGCAGCTTAAGCAACGGTCCAGGAAACACCATATATTTT. This translates into CASSLSNGPGNTIYF. The full variable domain, completed using reference TRBV11-3 and TRBJ1-3, is EAGVVQSPRYKIIEKKQPVAFWCNPISGHNTLYWYLQNLGQGPELLIRYENEEAVDDSQLPKDRFSAERLKGVDSTLKIQPAELGDSAVYLCASSLSNGPGNTIYFGEGSWLTVV.

The rearrangement joins TRBV2 to TRBJ2-3; D not resolved. Trimming shortened V by 7 bases and J by 3 bases, and 17 bases separated the two germline ends. Looked up from germline, CDR1 is SNHLY and CDR2 is FYNNEI. This CDR3 is built from 15 residues. The CDR3 is CASTFGGQATDTQYF. The CDR3 region has the DNA TGTGCCAGCACCTTCGGTGGCCAGGCGACAGATACGCAGTATTTT.

A few counts support this clone. Other DNA sequences in the sample encode the same CDR3. This chain uses TRBV6-4 with TRBJ1-6; D remains ambiguous. Deletions cut 3 bases from V and 7 bases from J, with 7 bases between. The CDR3 totals 13 residues. The germline CDR1 and CDR2 sequences are MRHNA and SNTAGT. Here the CDR3 reads CASSDRGNSPLHF. As DNA, the CDR3 is TGTGCCAGCAGTGATAGAGGGAATTCACCCCTCCACTTT.

The CDR3 bases are TGTGCCAGCAGTGGGGGCAGGAACACTGAAGCTTTCTTT. It encodes CASSGGRNTEAFF. The genes are TRBV2 and TRBJ1-1; perhaps TRBD1 as D (5 bases). The germline gives CDR1 SNHLY, CDR2 FYNNEI. V lost 4 bases to trimming and J lost 1 base, with 7 bases between them. The CDR3 covers 13 residues.

The chain uses TRBV24-1 and TRBJ1-5; D may be TRBD1 (5 bases). Germline V gives CDR1 KGHDR, CDR2 SFDVKD. V was clipped by 5 bases and J by 7 bases, with 14 bases between them. CDR3 length: 14 residues. The CDR3 is CATSGNQGYQPQHF. The CDR3 bases are TGTGCCACCAGTGGTAATCAGGGTTACCAGCCCCAGCATTTT.

The rearrangement links TRBV9 to TRBJ2-2; D is perhaps TRBD1 (7 bases). With 3 bases removed from V and 1 base from J, the gap between germline ends came to 25 bases. This CDR3 has 20 amino acids. Germline lookup yields CDR1 SGDLS and CDR2 YYNGEE. This CDR3 reads CASSEARDSSTSQNTGELFF. CDR3 in DNA: TGTGCCAGCAGCGAGGCCCGGGACAGCAGTACTAGCCAGAACACCGGGGAGCTGTTTTTT.

The chain links TRBV30 to TRBJ1-3; unclear D gene. Per germline, CDR1 GTSNPN and CDR2 SVGIG (reference sequence). Trimming pared 5 bases from V and 0 bases from J, leaving 8 bases between. The CDR3 is made up of 13 amino acids. CDR3 loop: CAWDNFSGNTIYF. CDR3 bases: TGTGCCTGGGACAACTTCTCTGGAAACACCATATATTTT. The variable domain in full, completed from reference TRBV30 and TRBJ1-3, reads SQTIHQWPATLVQPVGSPLSLECTVEGTSNPNLYWYRQAAGRGLQLLFYSVGIGQISSEVPQNLSASRPQDRQFILSSKKLLLSDSGFYLCAWDNFSGNTIYFGEGSWLTVV.

The rearrangement joins TRBV29-1 to TRBJ2-7; D is unclear. Per the germline V gene, CDR1 is SQVTM and CDR2 is ANQGSEA. The ends were cut back, 1 base at V and 4 bases at J, with 11 bases in the middle. CDR3 length equals 13 residues. CDR3 nucleotides: TGCAGCGTTGAAGGCCAGTCAGCGTACGAGCAGTACTTC. It translates to CSVEGQSAYEQYF.

This chain connects TRBV18 to TRBJ2-7; 9 nucleotides align to TRBD1. The ends lost 1 base at V and 5 bases at J; junction bases unmatched: 6. Germline values: CDR1 KGHSH, CDR2 LQKENI. The length of the CDR3 is 15 residues. CDR3 protein: CASSPQGTGTHEQYF. The CDR3 DNA sequence: TGTGCCAGCTCACCACAGGGGACAGGGACCCACGAGCAGTACTTC.

The chain couples TRBV2 to TRBJ1-5; D not resolved. CDR3 length equals 16 residues. V lost 7 bases, J lost 0 bases, and 16 bases lay in between. Germline V lookup: CDR1 SNHLY, CDR2 FYNNEI. The CDR3: CASTTPAGYSNQPQHF. CDR3 nucleotides: TGTGCCAGCACCACCCCCGCGGGCTATAGCAATCAGCCCCAGCATTTT.

A remark on this clone: Compared with germline, one end of the junction differs, possibly owing to a read error. The V and J genes are TRBV6-5 and TRBJ1-1; TRBD1 aligns across 7 bases. The CDR3 consists of 16 residues. The germline V gene encodes CDR1 MNHEY and CDR2 SVGAGI. The CDR3 is CASIYGTAILNTEAFF. CDR3 DNA: TGTGCCAGCATTTACGGGACAGCGATTTTGAACACTGAAGCTTTCTTT.